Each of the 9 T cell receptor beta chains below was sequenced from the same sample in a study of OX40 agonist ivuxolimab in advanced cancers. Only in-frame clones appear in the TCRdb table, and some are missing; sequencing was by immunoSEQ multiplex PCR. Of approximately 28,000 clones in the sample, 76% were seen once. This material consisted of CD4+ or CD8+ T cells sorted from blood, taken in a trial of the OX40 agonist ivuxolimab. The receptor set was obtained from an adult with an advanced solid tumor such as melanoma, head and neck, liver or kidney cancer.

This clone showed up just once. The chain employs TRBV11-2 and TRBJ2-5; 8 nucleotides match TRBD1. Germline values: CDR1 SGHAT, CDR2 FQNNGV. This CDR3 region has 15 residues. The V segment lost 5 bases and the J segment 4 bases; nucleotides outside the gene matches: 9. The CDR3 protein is CASSPGQGDVETQYF. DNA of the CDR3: TGTGCCAGCAGCCCTGGACAGGGTGATGTAGAGACCCAGTACTTC. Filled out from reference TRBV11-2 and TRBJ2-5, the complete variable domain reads EAGVAQSPRYKIIEKRQSVAFWCNPISGHATLYWYQQILGQGPKLLIQFQNNGVVDDSQLPKDRFSAERLKGVDSTLKIQPAKLEDSAVYLCASSPGQGDVETQYFGPGTRLLVL.

The CDR3 here is CASSSVARETQYF. The CDR3 nucleotides are TGTGCCAGCAGTTCGGTGGCGCGAGAGACCCAGTACTTC. The genes are TRBV27 and TRBJ2-5; no firm D call. Germline CDR1 reads MNHEY; CDR2 reads SMNVEV (reference sequence). The CDR3 is 13 residues long. V lost 4 bases and J lost 4, with 10 bases in between.

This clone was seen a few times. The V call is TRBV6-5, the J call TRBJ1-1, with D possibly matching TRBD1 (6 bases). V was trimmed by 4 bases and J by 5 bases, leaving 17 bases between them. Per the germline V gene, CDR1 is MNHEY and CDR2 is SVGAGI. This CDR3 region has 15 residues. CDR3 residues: CASSSTGQGKTEAFF. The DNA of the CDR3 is TGTGCCAGCAGTTCGACAGGCCAGGGAAAAACTGAAGCTTTCTTT.

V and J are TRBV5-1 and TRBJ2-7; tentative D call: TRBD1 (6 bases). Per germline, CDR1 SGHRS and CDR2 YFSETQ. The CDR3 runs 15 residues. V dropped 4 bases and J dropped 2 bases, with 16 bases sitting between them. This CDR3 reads CASSLTQGQTYEQYF. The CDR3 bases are TGCGCCAGCAGCCTAACTCAAGGACAGACCTACGAGCAGTACTTC.

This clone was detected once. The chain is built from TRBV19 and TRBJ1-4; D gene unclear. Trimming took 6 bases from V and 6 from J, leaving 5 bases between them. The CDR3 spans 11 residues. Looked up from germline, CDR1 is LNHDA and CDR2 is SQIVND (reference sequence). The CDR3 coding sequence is TGTGCCAGTAGCCCGGATGAAAAACTGTTTTTT. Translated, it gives CASSPDEKLFF.

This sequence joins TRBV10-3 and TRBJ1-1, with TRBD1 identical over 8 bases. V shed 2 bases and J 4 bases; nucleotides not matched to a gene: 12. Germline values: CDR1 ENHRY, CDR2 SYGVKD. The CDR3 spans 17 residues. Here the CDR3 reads CAISEPGTGGRGTEAFF. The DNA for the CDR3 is TGTGCCATCAGTGAGCCCGGGACAGGCGGTCGGGGCACTGAAGCTTTCTTT.

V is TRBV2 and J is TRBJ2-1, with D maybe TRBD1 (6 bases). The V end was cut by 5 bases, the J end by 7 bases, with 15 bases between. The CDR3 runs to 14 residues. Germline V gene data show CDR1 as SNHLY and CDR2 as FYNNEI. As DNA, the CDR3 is TGTGCCAGCAGTAATCGGGACATACTTAATGAGCAGTTCTTC. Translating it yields CASSNRDILNEQFF.

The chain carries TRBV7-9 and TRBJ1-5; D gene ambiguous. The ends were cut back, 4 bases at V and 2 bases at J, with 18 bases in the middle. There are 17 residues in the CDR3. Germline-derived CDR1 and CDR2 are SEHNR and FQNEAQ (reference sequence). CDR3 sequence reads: CASSYSGGGIGNQPQHF. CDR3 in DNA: TGTGCCAGCAGCTACTCCGGCGGAGGTATCGGCAATCAGCCCCAGCATTTT.

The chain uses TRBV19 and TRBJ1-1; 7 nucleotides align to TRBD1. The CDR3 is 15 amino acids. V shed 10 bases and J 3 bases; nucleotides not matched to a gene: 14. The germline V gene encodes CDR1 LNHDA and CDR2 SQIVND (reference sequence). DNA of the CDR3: TGTGCCACCTCCAGAGGGGGGACAGACCACACTGAAGCTTTCTTT. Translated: CATSRGGTDHTEAFF. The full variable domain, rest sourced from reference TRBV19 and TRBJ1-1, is DGGITQSPKYLFRKEGQNVTLSCEQNLNHDAMYWYRQDPGQGLRLIYYSQIVNDFQKGDIAEGYSVSREKKESFPLTVTSAQKNPTAFYLCATSRGGTDHTEAFFGQGTRLTVV.